This record concerns one T cell receptor (beta chain) sequence. Its antigen is still unknown. Per-base qualities were not stored, and no clone one base away is much larger. Using the deep immunoSEQ assay, TCR CDR3 regions were amplified from genomic DNA by multiplex PCR. Genomic DNA extracted from each cell subset was distributed evenly over all wells of several immunoSEQ 96-well plates, and each plate served as one replicate. Each replicate PCR for sorted subsets received around 200 ng genomic DNA, equal to about 30,000 T cell genomes. Purified libraries were quantified with a Qubit 3.0 fluorometer, sized on a Bioanalyzer 2100, and re-quantified with the KAPA Library Quantification kit. Each immunoSEQ 96-well plate was sequenced on its own single-read 150-cycle Illumina NextSeq 550 flow cell. Turning to the authors' computational methods: Because only junctional sequences without quality scores were contained in the immunoSEQ output, filtering matching that applied to full-length reads could not be performed. To assign V/J genes and CDR3, sequences were annotated against IMGT germline references using PyIR, a Python wrapper for IgBLAST v1.9. Reads with weak V/J assignments (E-value above 1e-6), missing CDR3, stop codons, out-of-frame junctions, or ambiguous translated residues were removed. A V3J clonotype was defined by an identical inferred V gene, J gene, and CDR3 amino acid sequence. To compute the percentage overlap between repertoires, the number of shared unique clonotypes was divided by the size of the smaller repertoire. Three approaches were used to assess repertoire richness: RTK rarefaction, the Chao1 estimator, and Recon v2.1 estimates of unobserved clonotypes. For all TCRbeta clonotypes obtained by the gDNA method from a few donors, generation probabilities were computed with OLGA. As stored in TCRdb, this immuneACCESS dataset retains in-frame rearrangements with V and J assigned. A fraction of the clones does not appear; measured against another copy, unresolved V genes explain less than half of the discrepancy, and the remainder lacks a known reason. Clone size and the V and J calls come from that table; the DNA yielded D and trimming. The sample table records approximately 640,000 clones; roughly 88% of these occur just once. The top ten clonotypes cover 34% of the sample.

Healthy HIV-negative adults with no recently reported acute infections or vaccinations were included as donors. Every donor was a Caucasian adult living in Nashville, Tennessee, USA. CD8 memory samples were composed of magnetically selected CD45RO+ cells combined with CCR7-negative CD45RA+ effector memory (TemRA) cells. After blood collection by leukapheresis, PBMCs were isolated using Ficoll-Histopaque density gradient centrifugation and then cryopreserved in the vapor phase of liquid nitrogen. Analytical flow cytometry was used to check the purity and quantity of each magnetically sorted T cell population. Genomic DNA was isolated from each sorted fraction and quantified by UV absorbance on a Nanodrop 2000c. CDR1 and CDR2 were assigned from the germline V gene as MDHEN and SYDVKM. The CDR3, from cysteine to phenylalanine, totals 15 residues. Solely the CDR3 DNA is kept, with 45 bases framed from the first base. V is reduced by 3 bases and J by 0 bases, leaving a spacing of 8 bases between them.

These data are taken from a study of shared clonotypes between healthy human individuals (dated by TCRdb to the early 2020s). A note on the overall study: Two women and a few men aged 18 to 49 years were included in the cohort. Per donor, three plates each were used for CD4 naive and CD4 memory, two for CD8 naive, and one for CD8 memory. To estimate repertoire size and how much clonotype sharing occurs between individuals, the study deeply sequenced the blood TCR repertoires of a handful of healthy adults. To increase sequencing depth and limit assay-specific biases, TCR repertoire library preparation and sequencing were carried out by different laboratories using diverse techniques. Between about 0.9 and 9 billion PBMCs per donor were obtained by leukapheresis. General study outcomes and caveats: Naive subsets generally had larger estimated clonotype richness than memory subsets did. Pairwise subsampling led to the expectation that sequencing depth would affect the degree of clonotype sharing among donors. The genetic and exposure-history diversity represented was limited by the small number of donors. Even with the large sequencing depth, rarefaction of the sorted-subset datasets indicated that sequencing was incomplete. Compared with non-shared clonotypes, clonotypes shared by all four sorted-subset donors had higher generation probabilities. Sampling was limited to blood, and TCR repertoires in tissue likely differ from TCR repertoires in blood. Across a handful of donors, roughly 5.4% of naive CD4, 3% to 4% of naive CD8, around 2.5% of memory CD4, and around 0.4% of memory CD8 clonotypes were shared.

Sequencing was done on a sample of memory CD8+ T cells from PBMCs. Interpreted using the paper, the cell subset or site label stands for: CD45RO+ cells pooled with CCR7-negative TemRA cells. This receptor was obtained from a man aged 18-30 years in good health. Some clones in this sample may be carry-over from other donors' samples. The chain joins TRBV28 to TRBJ2-2, with the D gene too uncertain to name. The DNA sequence is TGTGCCAGCAGTTTCTTTACACCGAACACCGGGGAGCTGTTTTTT. This codes for CASSFFTPNTGELFF. With the rest looked up from the reference TRBV28 and TRBJ2-2 genes rather than sequenced, the full variable domain is DVKVTQSSRYLVKRTGEKVFLECVQDMDHENMFWYRQDPGLGLRLIYFSYDVKMKEKGDIPEGYSVSREKKERFSLILESASTNQTSMYLCASSFFTPNTGELFFGEGSRLTVL.